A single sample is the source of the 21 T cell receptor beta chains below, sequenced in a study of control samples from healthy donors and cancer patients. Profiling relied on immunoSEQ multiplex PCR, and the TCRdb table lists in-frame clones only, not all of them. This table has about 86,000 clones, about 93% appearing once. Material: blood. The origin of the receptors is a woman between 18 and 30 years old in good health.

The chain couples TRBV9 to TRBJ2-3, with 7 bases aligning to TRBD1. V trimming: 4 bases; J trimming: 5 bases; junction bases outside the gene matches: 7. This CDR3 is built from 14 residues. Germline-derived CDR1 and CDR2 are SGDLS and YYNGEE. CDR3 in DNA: TGTGCCAGCAGCACTAAAACAGGGGAAGATACGCAGTATTTT. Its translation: CASSTKTGEDTQYF. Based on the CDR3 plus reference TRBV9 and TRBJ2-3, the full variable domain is DSGVTQTPKHLITATGQRVTLRCSPRSGDLSVYWYQQSLDQGLQFLIQYYNGEERAKGNILERFSAQQFPDLHSELNLSSLELGDSALYFCASSTKTGEDTQYFGPGTRLTVL.

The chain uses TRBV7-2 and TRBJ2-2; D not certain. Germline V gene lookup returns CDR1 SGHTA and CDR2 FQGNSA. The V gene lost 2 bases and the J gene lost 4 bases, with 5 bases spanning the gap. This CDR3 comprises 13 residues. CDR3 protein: CASSLIPTGELFF. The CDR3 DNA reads TGTGCCAGCAGCTTAATTCCCACCGGGGAGCTGTTTTTT.

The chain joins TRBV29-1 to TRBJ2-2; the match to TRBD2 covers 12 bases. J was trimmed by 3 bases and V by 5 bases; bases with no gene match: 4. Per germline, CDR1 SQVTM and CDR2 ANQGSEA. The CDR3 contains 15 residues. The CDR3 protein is CSVFTSGGYTGELFF. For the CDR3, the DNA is TGCAGCGTTTTTACTAGCGGGGGGTACACCGGGGAGCTGTTTTTT.

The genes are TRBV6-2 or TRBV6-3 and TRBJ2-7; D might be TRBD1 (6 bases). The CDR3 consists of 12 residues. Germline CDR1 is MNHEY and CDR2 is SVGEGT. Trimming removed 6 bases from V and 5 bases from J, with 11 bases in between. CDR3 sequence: CASSIQGNEQYF. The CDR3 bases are TGTGCCAGCAGCATTCAGGGGAACGAGCAGTACTTC.

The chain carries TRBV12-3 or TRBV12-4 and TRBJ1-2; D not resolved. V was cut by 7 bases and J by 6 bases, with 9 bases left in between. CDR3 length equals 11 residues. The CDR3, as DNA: TGTGCCAGCACCGCATTTGATGGCTACACCTTC. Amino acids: CASTAFDGYTF.

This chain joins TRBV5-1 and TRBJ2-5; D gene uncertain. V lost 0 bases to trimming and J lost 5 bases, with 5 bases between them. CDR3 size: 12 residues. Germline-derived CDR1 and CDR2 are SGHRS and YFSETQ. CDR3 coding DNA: TGCGCCAGCAGCTTGGAAGGGGAGACCCAGTACTTC. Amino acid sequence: CASSLEGETQYF.

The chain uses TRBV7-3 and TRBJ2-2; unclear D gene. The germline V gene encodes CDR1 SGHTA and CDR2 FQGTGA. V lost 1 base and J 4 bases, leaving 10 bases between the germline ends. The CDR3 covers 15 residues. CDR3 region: CASSLRRATTGELFF. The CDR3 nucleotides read TGTGCCAGCAGCTTAAGAAGGGCCACCACCGGGGAGCTGTTTTTT.

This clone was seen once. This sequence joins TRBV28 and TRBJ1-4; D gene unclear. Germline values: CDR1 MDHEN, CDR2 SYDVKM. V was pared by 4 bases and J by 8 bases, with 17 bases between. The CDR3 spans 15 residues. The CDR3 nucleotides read TGTGCCAGCAGTTCTAACGATATGCTAGCGGAAAAACTGTTTTTT. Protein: CASSSNDMLAEKLFF.

The DNA for the CDR3 is TGTGCCAGCAGTTACCACACCGAAGCGGGAGGGATTAACAATGAGCAGTTCTTC. Residues: CASSYHTEAGGINNEQFF. This chain uses TRBV6-2 or TRBV6-3 with TRBJ2-1; 10 bases are a match to TRBD2. The CDR3 covers 18 residues. The V gene end was trimmed by 2 bases and the J gene end by 5 bases; junction bases not matched to a gene: 12. Germline V gene sequence: CDR1 MNHEY, CDR2 SVGEGT.

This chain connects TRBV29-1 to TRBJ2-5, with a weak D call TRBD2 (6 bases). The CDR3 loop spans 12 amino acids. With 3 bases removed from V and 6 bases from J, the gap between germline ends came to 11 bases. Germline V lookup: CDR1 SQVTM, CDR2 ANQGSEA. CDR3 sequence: CSVELAVKTQYF. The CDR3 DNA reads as TGCAGCGTTGAGTTAGCGGTGAAGACCCAGTACTTC. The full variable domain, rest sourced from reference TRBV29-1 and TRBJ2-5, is SAVISQKPSRDICQRGTSLTIQCQVDSQVTMMFWYRQQPGQSLTLIATANQGSEATYESGFVIDKFPISRPNLTFSTLTVSNMSPEDSSIYLCSVELAVKTQYFGPGTRLLVL.

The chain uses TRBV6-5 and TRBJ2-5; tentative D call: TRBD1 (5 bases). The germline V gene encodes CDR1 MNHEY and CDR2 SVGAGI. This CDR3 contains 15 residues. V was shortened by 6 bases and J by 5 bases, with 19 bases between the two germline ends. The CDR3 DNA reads TGTGCCAGCAGATATTCTGCAGGGCTAGGGGAGACCCAGTACTTC. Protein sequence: CASRYSAGLGETQYF.

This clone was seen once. CDR3 sequence (DNA): TGTGCCAGCAGATCAGGGGCCAACTATGGCTACACCTTC. Amino acids: CASRSGANYGYTF. The rearrangement uses TRBV28 and TRBJ1-2; D may be TRBD1 (6 bases). Germline-derived CDR1 and CDR2 are MDHEN and SYDVKM. Trimming shortened V by 6 bases and J by 2 bases, and 10 bases separated the two germline ends. This CDR3 is 13 amino acids long.

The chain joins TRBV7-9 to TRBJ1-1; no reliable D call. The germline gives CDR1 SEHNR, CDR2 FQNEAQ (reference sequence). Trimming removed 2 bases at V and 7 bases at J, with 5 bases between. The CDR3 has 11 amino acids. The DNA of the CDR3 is TGTGCCAGCAGCTTACTGGATGAAGCTTTCTTT. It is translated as CASSLLDEAFF.

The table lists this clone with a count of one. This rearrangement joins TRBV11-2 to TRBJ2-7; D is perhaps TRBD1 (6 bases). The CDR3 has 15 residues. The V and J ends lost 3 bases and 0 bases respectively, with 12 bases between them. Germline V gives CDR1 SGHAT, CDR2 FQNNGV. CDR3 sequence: CASSFVADSSYEQYF. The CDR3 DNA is TGTGCCAGCAGCTTCGTGGCGGACAGCTCCTACGAGCAGTACTTC.

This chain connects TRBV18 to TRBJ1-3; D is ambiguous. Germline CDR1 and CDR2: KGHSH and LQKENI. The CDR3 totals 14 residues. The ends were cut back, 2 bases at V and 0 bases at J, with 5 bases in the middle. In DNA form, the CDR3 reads TGTGCCAGCTCACCAGAGGTCTCTGGAAACACCATATATTTT. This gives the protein CASSPEVSGNTIYF. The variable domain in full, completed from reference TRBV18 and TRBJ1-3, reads NAGVMQNPRHLVRRRGQEARLRCSPMKGHSHVYWYRQLPEEGLKFMVYLQKENIIDESGMPKERFSAEFPKEGPSILRIQQVVRGDSAAYFCASSPEVSGNTIYFGEGSWLTVV.

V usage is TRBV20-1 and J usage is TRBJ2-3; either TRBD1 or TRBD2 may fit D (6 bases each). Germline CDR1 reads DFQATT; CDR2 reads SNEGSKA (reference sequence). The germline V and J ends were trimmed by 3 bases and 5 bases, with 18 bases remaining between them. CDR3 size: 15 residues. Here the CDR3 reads CSASGGRREIDTQYF. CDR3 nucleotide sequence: TGCAGTGCTAGTGGGGGCAGGAGGGAGATAGATACGCAGTATTTT.

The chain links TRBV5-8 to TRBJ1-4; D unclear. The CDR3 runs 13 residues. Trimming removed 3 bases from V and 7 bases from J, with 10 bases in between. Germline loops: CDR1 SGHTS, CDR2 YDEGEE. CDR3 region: CASSSREGEKLFF. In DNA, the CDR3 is TGTGCCAGCAGCTCCCGGGAGGGTGAAAAACTGTTTTTT.

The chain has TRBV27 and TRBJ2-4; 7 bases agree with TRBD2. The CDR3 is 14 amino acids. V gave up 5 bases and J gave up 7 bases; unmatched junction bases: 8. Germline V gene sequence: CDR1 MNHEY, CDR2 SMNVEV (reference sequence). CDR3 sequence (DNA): TGTGCCAGCAGTACCGACGGGGGGTGGAACATTCAGTACTTC. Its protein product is CASSTDGGWNIQYF.

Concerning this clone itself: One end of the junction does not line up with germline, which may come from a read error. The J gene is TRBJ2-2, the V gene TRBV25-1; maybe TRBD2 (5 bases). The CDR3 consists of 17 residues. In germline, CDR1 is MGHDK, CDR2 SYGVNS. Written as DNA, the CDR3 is TGTGCCAGCAGCGAATCGAAACCGGGAACTAACACCGGGGAGCTGTTTTTT. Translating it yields CASSESKPGTNTGELFF.

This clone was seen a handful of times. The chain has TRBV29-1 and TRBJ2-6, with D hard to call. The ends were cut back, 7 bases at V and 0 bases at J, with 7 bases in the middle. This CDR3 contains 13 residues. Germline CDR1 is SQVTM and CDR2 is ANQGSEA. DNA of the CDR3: TGCAGCGCCGCCCTCTCTGGGGCCAACGTCCTGACTTTC. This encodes CSAALSGANVLTF.

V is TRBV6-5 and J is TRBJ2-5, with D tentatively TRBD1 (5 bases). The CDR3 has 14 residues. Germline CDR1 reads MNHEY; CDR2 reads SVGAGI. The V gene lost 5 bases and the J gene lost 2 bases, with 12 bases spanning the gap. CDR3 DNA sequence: TGTGCCAGCAGTCTGTGGGGCGGACAAGAGACCCAGTACTTC. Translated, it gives CASSLWGGQETQYF.